The subject of this entry is one TCR beta chain. The table lists this clone with a count of one. Its recognized antigen is unknown. No much larger clone is present one base from it, and per-base qualities are unavailable. To sequence the TCRbeta CDR3 region, genomic DNA was isolated from the sorted cells. TCRbeta CDR3 regions were sequenced using the immunoSEQ Assay. TCRdb re-hosts the immuneACCESS table, in-frame sequences only. Its copies lack some clones; in the studies checked, an unresolved V gene accounts for under half of them, and the cause for the rest is not known. This sample has roughly 90,000 clones in its table, and roughly 93% of those were observed once. The ten largest clonotypes hold 0.25% to 0.35% of the sample. The entry originates in a study of OX40 agonist ivuxolimab in advanced cancers. Concerning the study at large: Ivuxolimab was an agonistic, fully human IgG2 monoclonal antibody directed against OX40 (CD134), a costimulatory receptor. The purpose of peripheral TCRbeta sequencing was to test whether ivuxolimab changed TCR sequence diversity and led to clonal T-cell expansion. Of the roughly 52 dose-escalation patients, hepatocellular carcinoma was present in some 19, melanoma in approximately 15, renal cell carcinoma in 9 and head and neck cancer in 9. Partial responses occurred in three dose-escalation patients, of whom one had hepatocellular carcinoma and two had cutaneous melanoma. Intravenous ivuxolimab was administered to patients every 2 weeks at six dose levels: 0.01, 0.1, 0.3, 1.5, 3 and 10 mg/kg. Prior anti-PD-1, anti-PD-L1 or anti-CTLA-4 therapy was permitted, and approximately 41% of dose-escalation patients had received checkpoint inhibitors. In the dose-escalation cohort, roughly 82% of patients were male, and the mean age was 60 years with a range of roughly 20 to 85. The monotherapy dose-escalation portion (N of about 47 patients) of the phase I ivuxolimab trial is reported in the paper. Here is what the overall study found, with its caveats: Low levels of normalized T-cell clonal expansion were also seen in some nonresponding patients. At doses of 0.1 to 3.0 mg/kg, clonal expansion of both CD4+ and CD8+ T cells in blood was seen between baseline and week 6. In the 0.1-3.0 mg/kg groups, partial responders had among the lowest normalized peripheral clonal expansion, particularly in CD8+ T cells. The antigen specificity of the peripheral T cells that underwent clonal expansion was not determined. On average, CD8+ T cells showed more expanded clones than CD4+ T cells after ivuxolimab.

Counted from cysteine to phenylalanine, this CDR3 has 15 amino acids. CDR3 DNA is the only sequence kept; it has 45 bases, read in frame from the first base. The germline V end is reduced by 6 bases and the J end by 7 bases; junction bases left unmatched: 10. The CDR1 and CDR2 encoded by the germline V gene are SNHLY and FYNNEI. Patients with autoimmune disease history or receiving systemic immunosuppression were excluded from the trial. Peripheral blood for TCR sequencing was collected from all dose cohorts at baseline, on cycle 4 day 1, and on cycle 7 day 1. Samples were obtained from an open-label, multicenter, first-in-human phase I dose-escalation trial of ivuxolimab. Adults with locally advanced or metastatic melanoma, renal cell carcinoma, hepatocellular carcinoma or head and neck squamous cell carcinoma were enrolled in the trial. CD4+ and CD8+ T cells were sorted separately from peripheral blood before TCR sequencing.

Here the sequenced sample was CD4+ or CD8+ T cells sorted from blood, taken in a trial of the OX40 agonist ivuxolimab. The V and J segments used are TRBV2 and TRBJ2-2; TRBD2 matches 8 bases in the middle. This clonotype was obtained from an adult with an advanced solid tumor such as melanoma, head and neck, liver or kidney cancer. The DNA is TGTGCCAGCAGCGCTCAAGCGGGAGTAAACGGGGAGCTGTTTTTT. This sequence encodes CASSAQAGVNGELFF.